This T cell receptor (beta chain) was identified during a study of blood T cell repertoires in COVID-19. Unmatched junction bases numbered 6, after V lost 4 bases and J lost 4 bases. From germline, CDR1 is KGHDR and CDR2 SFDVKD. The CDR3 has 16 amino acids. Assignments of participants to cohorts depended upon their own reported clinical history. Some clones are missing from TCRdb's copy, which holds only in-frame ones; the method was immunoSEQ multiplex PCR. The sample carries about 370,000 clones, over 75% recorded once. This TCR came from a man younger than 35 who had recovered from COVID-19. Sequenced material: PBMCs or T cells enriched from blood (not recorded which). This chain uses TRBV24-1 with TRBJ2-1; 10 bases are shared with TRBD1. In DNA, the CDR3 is TGTGCCACCAGTGAGCCCGGGACAGGGGCGTACAATGAGCAGTTCTTC. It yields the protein CATSEPGTGAYNEQFF.